Following are 15 T cell receptor beta chains from one sample sequenced in a study of human T cells and chemical hapten exposure. Each CDR3 protein gets one entry after TCRdb re-called the RACE reads with MiXCR. The sample shows 130,000 or so distinct CDR3 sequences, approximately 9.5% of them seen only once. This sample's time point: healthy volunteer bleed at 2 weeks. Researchers extracted total RNA from unfractionated whole blood. Sequences were obtained from whole blood. The receptors were gathered from a male donor in good health. Some clones in this sample may be carry-over from other donors' samples.

This chain uses TRBV5-1 with TRBJ2-3; the D gene is possibly TRBD1 (6 bases). The CDR3 runs 15 residues. Germline CDR1 reads SGHRS; CDR2 reads YFSETQ. V was clipped by 2 bases and J by 5 bases, with 15 bases between them. In DNA, the CDR3 is TGCGCCAGCAGCTTAAGGGGGACCCCGGGAGATACGCAGTATTTT. It codes for CASSLRGTPGDTQYF.

This clonotype appeared a few times. The chain joins TRBV29-1 to TRBJ2-3; weak D call: TRBD2 (6 bases). This CDR3 region has 14 residues. V gave up 4 bases and J gave up 1 base, with 12 bases separating them. Germline assignment: CDR1 SQVTM and CDR2 ANQGSEA. CDR3 nucleotide sequence: TGCAGCGTTGTCGGGAGCGAAGGCACAGATACGCAGTATTTT. Its protein is CSVVGSEGTDTQYF.

This clonotype has at least ten counts. The CDR3 here is CASSLESSGANVLTF. CDR3 nucleotides: TGCGCCAGCAGCTTGGAGAGCTCTGGGGCCAACGTCCTGACTTTC. The chain couples TRBV5-1 to TRBJ2-6; D unclear. The CDR3 loop spans 15 amino acids. CDR1 and CDR2 from the germline V gene are SGHRS and YFSETQ. The germline V and J ends were trimmed by 0 bases and 0 bases, with 4 bases remaining between them.

V and J are TRBV6-4 and TRBJ2-1, with 9 bases that match TRBD1. The CDR3 consists of 13 residues. The V segment lost 0 bases and the J segment 9 bases; nucleotides outside the gene matches: 0. CDR1 is MRHNA and CDR2 is SNTAGT in the germline V gene. As DNA, the CDR3 is TGTGCCAGCAGTGACTCGGACAGGGGTGAGCAGTTCTTC. It specifies CASSDSDRGEQFF.

This clonotype was recorded many times. This chain connects TRBV27 to TRBJ2-7; possibly TRBD2 for D (6 bases). The germline V gene encodes CDR1 MNHEY and CDR2 SMNVEV (reference sequence). Trimming cost V 0 bases and J 7 bases, with 13 bases left between them. The CDR3 runs to 14 residues. The CDR3 loop reads CASSLSLEGLEQYF. The CDR3 bases are TGTGCCAGCAGTTTATCGTTGGAGGGGCTTGAGCAGTACTTC.

This clonotype was picked up many times. V gene TRBV3-1 combines with J gene TRBJ2-1, with 12 bases identical to TRBD2. Germline CDR1 and CDR2: LGHDT and YNNKEL (reference sequence). V lost 8 bases, J lost 4 bases, and 9 bases stayed unmatched. The CDR3 covers 16 residues. This CDR3 reads CASCNLAGGSYNEQFF. CDR3 in DNA: TGTGCCAGCTGTAACCTAGCGGGAGGGTCGTACAATGAGCAGTTCTTC.

This clonotype is labeled as medium-sized. The chain employs TRBV6-4 and TRBJ2-6, with D unclear. Germline values: CDR1 MRHNA, CDR2 SNTAGT. CDR3 length: 14 amino acids. V was pared by 2 bases and J by 0 bases, with 2 bases between. CDR3 in amino acids: CASSDNSGANVLTF. In DNA form, the CDR3 reads TGTGCCAGCAGTGACAACTCTGGGGCCAACGTCCTGACTTTC.

This clonotype has ten or more counts. V gene TRBV5-1 combines with J gene TRBJ2-3, with D perhaps TRBD2 (6 bases). V lost 4 bases, J lost 4 bases, and 10 bases lay in between. Germline V gene sequence: CDR1 SGHRS, CDR2 YFSETQ. The CDR3 is 13 residues long. The CDR3 nucleotides are TGCGCCAGCAGCCATTCGGGAGCAGATACGCAGTATTTT. Protein product: CASSHSGADTQYF.

This clonotype was seen more than once but under ten times. The chain uses TRBV27 and TRBJ1-6, with a tentative D call TRBD1 (5 bases). The V gene lost 5 bases and the J gene lost 8 bases, with 22 bases spanning the gap. CDR1 is MNHEY and CDR2 is SMNVEV in the germline V gene (reference sequence). The CDR3 is made up of 17 amino acids. Written as DNA, the CDR3 is TGTGCCAGCAGTACCCCCGGGCGGGGGGTTATGGATTCACCCCTCCACTTT. Translating it yields CASSTPGRGVMDSPLHF.

This clonotype occurred many times. V usage is TRBV18 and J usage is TRBJ2-7; 10 bases match TRBD1. This CDR3 contains 15 residues. With V trimmed by 3 bases and J by 4 bases, 6 bases remained unmatched. Germline values: CDR1 KGHSH, CDR2 LQKENI. The CDR3 region is CASSPPGTGVYEQYF. Written as DNA, the CDR3 is TGTGCCAGCTCACCCCCCGGGACAGGGGTATACGAGCAGTACTTC.

This clonotype was observed many times. The chain recombines TRBV6-2 or TRBV6-3 with TRBJ1-1, with 10 nucleotides matching TRBD1. The CDR3 has 14 amino acids. Trimming took 6 bases from V and 3 from J; bases not matched to a gene: 4. Germline CDR1 and CDR2: MNHEY and SVGEGT. Here the CDR3 DNA reads TGTGCCAGCAGGCTGGACAGGGGGTACACTGAAGCTTTCTTT. Residues: CASRLDRGYTEAFF.

This chain joins TRBV7-9 and TRBJ1-6; 7 nucleotides align to TRBD1. CDR1 and CDR2 (germline): SEHNR, FQNEAQ (reference sequence). The CDR3 covers 16 residues. J gave up 6 bases and V 5 bases, and 10 bases lay outside the gene matches. CDR3 nucleotide sequence: TGTGCCAGCAGCCTAGACAGGGTGTGGGCTAATTCACCCCTCCACTTT. As protein: CASSLDRVWANSPLHF.

As for this clonotype: It is likely a read error, because the conserved phenylalanine at the end of the CDR3 is missing. V and J are TRBV4-2 and TRBJ2-7, with 9 positions matching TRBD2. There are 15 residues in the CDR3. Germline values: CDR1 LGHNA, CDR2 YNFKEQ. V dropped 3 bases and J dropped 1; count of bases not matched to a gene: 4. The CDR3 nucleotides are TGTGCCAGCAGCCAGCAGCGGGGGGAATCCTACGAGCAGTACTCC. Its translation is CASSQQRGESYEQYS.

In its sample, this clonotype was seen a few times. The rearrangement uses TRBV24-1 and TRBJ1-2; a possible D gene is TRBD1 (6 bases). Germline CDR1 reads KGHDR; CDR2 reads SFDVKD. The V and J ends lost 3 bases and 6 bases respectively, with 10 bases between them. The CDR3 consists of 13 residues. CDR3 region: CATSDPQGDGYTF. CDR3 DNA sequence: TGTGCCACCAGTGATCCACAGGGAGATGGCTACACCTTC.

In the case of this clonotype: A read error may produce the germline difference seen at one junction end. The chain employs TRBV5-1 and TRBJ2-5, with 9 bases fitting TRBD1. CDR3 size: 14 residues. Germline CDR1 and CDR2: SGHRS and YFSETQ. CDR3 region: CASSLPTGGADVHF. The DNA of the CDR3 is TGCGCCAGCAGCTTACCAACAGGGGGCGCGGATGTTCACTTC.